This is a list of T cell receptor beta chains from one sample in a study of CD4+ T cells in melanoma. The assay was immunoSEQ multiplex PCR, and TCRdb's table has in-frame clones only and misses some. The sample has about 55,000 clones, about 70% seen once. The sample was tumor tissue. The source of these receptors is a human donor with melanoma. CDR3s leave out the opening cysteine and the closing phenylalanine or tryptophan.

TRBV7-3 ASSFTSSETQY
TRBV5-1 ASSLEYGTGLYNEQF
TRBV15 ATSRDPGHEQY
TRBV27 ASSPRRTSGYEQY
TRBV6-5 ASSYTGQGRRETQY
TRBV5-1 ASSYRGTGQGPTGELF
TRBV7-9 ASSRSAGNEKLF
TRBV7-2 ASSFGGSDGYT
TRBV9 ASSGGTTNEKLF
TRBV4-3 ASSPLGGVHGYT
TRBV16 ASTQSSYNSPLH
TRBV2 ASSEFHPYRGIDYGYT
TRBV27 ASSPSGGGYGYT
TRBV11-3 ASSQDPVGEQF
TRBV27 ASSLSALQPQH
TRBV9 ASSELGGSGNTIY
TRBV5-1 ASSPQGYLTDTQY
TRBV4-3 ASSQDVAYRQF
TRBV7-2 ASSLNGGGNYNEQF
TRBV6-6 ASRTGHNQPQH
TRBV2 ASNKVAGDIQY
TRBV12-5 ASGFSDRGRQPQH
TRBV7-6 ASSSDGGPNSEQY
TRBV19 ASSGLGGTDTQY